The clone carrying this TCR beta chain was counted once. The record originates from a study of blood T cell dynamics during melanoma immunotherapy. Study overall: Patients with metastatic melanoma got pembrolizumab or nivolumab-ipilimumab as first-line care.

Here immunoSEQ multiplex PCR was the method, and the copy in TCRdb shows in-frame clones only, minus some. Of around 20,000 clones in the sample, approximately 89% were seen once. Time point indicated: pre-treatment baseline. Germline V gene data show CDR1 as LNHDA and CDR2 as SQIVND (reference sequence). The CDR3 covers 16 residues. J gave up 7 bases and V 6 bases, and 7 bases lay outside the gene matches. The sequencing used blood, collected from a patient treated with checkpoint blockade. This TCR was recovered from a human donor with melanoma. J is TRBJ2-2 and V is TRBV19; TRBD2 agrees at 14 bases. DNA for the CDR3: TGTGCCAGTAGGAGGACTAGCGGGGGGTCGGTCGGGGAGCTGTTTTTT. This sequence encodes CASRRTSGGSVGELFF.